The 14 T cell receptor beta chains below all came from one sample that was sequenced in a study of identical twins. Each CDR3 protein is one row after TCRdb ran MiXCR on the 5' RACE reads. The data hold about 730,000 distinct CDR3 sequences, with over 20% observed a single time. These data also featured in a second study, about T cells expressing NK-cell markers.

The sample consisted of PBMCs. Receptors originate from a woman aged 18-29 years in good health.

The V call is TRBV5-6, the J call TRBJ1-4, with D possibly being TRBD1 (5 bases). The CDR3 consists of 16 residues. Germline loops: CDR1 SGHDT, CDR2 YYEEEE. The V and J ends lost 2 bases and 7 bases respectively, with 18 bases between them. CDR3 in DNA: TGTGCCAGCAGCTTAATGACCCAGGGTCGGGGTGAAAAACTGTTTTTT. Translating it yields CASSLMTQGRGEKLFF.

The CDR3 coding sequence is TGCAGTGCTACCGGGACAGGGTTCGGATACGAGCAGTACTTC. This translates into CSATGTGFGYEQYF. V gene TRBV20-1 combines with J gene TRBJ2-7, with 9 bases identical to TRBD1. Germline trimming cut 4 bases from V and 4 bases from J; bases unmatched to any gene: 8. Germline loops: CDR1 DFQATT, CDR2 SNEGSKA (reference sequence). CDR3 length equals 14 residues.

CDR3 loop: CSARSGLVAYNEQFF. The DNA of the CDR3 is TGCAGTGCTAGATCGGGACTAGTGGCGTACAATGAGCAGTTCTTC. The gene calls are TRBV20-1 and TRBJ2-1, with 8 bases that match TRBD2. Losses at the gene ends were 2 bases for V and 4 bases for J; bases not matched to a gene: 7. Per germline, CDR1 DFQATT and CDR2 SNEGSKA (reference sequence). The CDR3 contains 15 residues.

This clonotype showed up just a few times. The chain has TRBV7-3 and TRBJ2-3; D perhaps matches TRBD2 (7 bases). The germline V gene has CDR1 SGHTA and CDR2 FQGTGA. The CDR3 length is 17 residues. The V gene lost 5 bases and the J gene lost 6 bases, with 24 bases spanning the gap. CDR3 residues: CASSLPLRGGPRDTQYF. The CDR3 nucleotides read TGTGCCAGCAGCCTACCCTTGCGCGGGGGCCCACGGGATACGCAGTATTTT.

This clonotype turned up a few times. The J gene is TRBJ1-5, the V gene TRBV7-9; no clear D gene. The V end was cut by 1 base, the J end by 3 bases, with 7 bases between. The CDR3 totals 14 residues. CDR1 is SEHNR, CDR2 FQNEAQ, per germline (reference sequence). The CDR3 here is CASSLDRLNQPQHF. CDR3 bases: TGTGCCAGCAGCTTAGATCGCCTCAATCAGCCCCAGCATTTT.

This clonotype was observed a few times. The genes are TRBV25-1 and TRBJ2-7; TRBD2 might be the D (6 bases). The ends were cut back, 1 base at V and 2 bases at J, with 12 bases in the middle. The CDR3 extends over 15 amino acids. Germline-derived CDR1 and CDR2 are MGHDK and SYGVNS. CDR3 DNA sequence: TGTGCCAGCAGTGAATCGGAGGGCTCCCCCTACGAGCAGTACTTC. It translates to CASSESEGSPYEQYF.

Many counts were recorded for this clonotype. The chain recombines TRBV20-1 with TRBJ1-2, with a tentative D call TRBD1 (5 bases). In germline, CDR1 is DFQATT, CDR2 SNEGSKA (reference sequence). Trimming cost V 6 bases and J 4 bases, with 15 bases left between them. The CDR3 covers 13 residues. The DNA of the CDR3 is TGCAGTGCCCCCTATTATGGGGGCTATGGCTACACCTTC. Residues: CSAPYYGGYGYTF.

The chain uses TRBV20-1 and TRBJ2-7; weak D call: TRBD2 (5 bases). The CDR3 runs 14 residues. Germline V lookup: CDR1 DFQATT, CDR2 SNEGSKA (reference sequence). The V gene lost 4 bases and the J gene lost 5 bases, with 18 bases spanning the gap. The CDR3 sequence: CSAIVIGPGNEQYF. The DNA of the CDR3 is TGCAGTGCTATAGTAATCGGCCCCGGGAACGAGCAGTACTTC.

This clonotype was picked up a small number of times. V gene TRBV6-5 combines with J gene TRBJ2-1; TRBD1 is a possible D gene (5 bases). V was trimmed by 5 bases and J by 7 bases, leaving 6 bases between them. CDR1 and CDR2 from the germline V gene are MNHEY and SVGAGI. The CDR3 is made up of 11 amino acids. CDR3 DNA sequence: TGTGCCAGCAGTCGACAGAATGAGCAGTTCTTC. Translation: CASSRQNEQFF.

This clonotype was seen more than once but under ten times. This chain links TRBV6-5 with TRBJ2-5, with D tentatively TRBD1 or TRBD2 (5 bases each). CDR1 and CDR2 from the germline V gene are MNHEY and SVGAGI. The CDR3 is made up of 13 amino acids. Trimming removed 2 bases from V and 10 bases from J, with 14 bases in between. The CDR3 DNA is TGTGCCAGCAGTTACACTAGGGGTGTTGGCCAGTACTTC. It yields the protein CASSYTRGVGQYF.

J is TRBJ2-2 and V is TRBV6-4; no clear D. Germline CDR1 and CDR2: MRHNA and SNTAGT. The V gene lost 4 bases and the J gene lost 4 bases, with 10 bases spanning the gap. The CDR3 covers 14 residues. CDR3 loop: CASSASSTTGELFF. For the CDR3, the DNA is TGTGCCAGCAGTGCTTCATCGACCACCGGGGAGCTGTTTTTT.

This clonotype was observed at least ten times. J is TRBJ2-7 and V is TRBV5-1; 10 bases agree with TRBD2. Losses at the gene ends were 5 bases for V and 5 bases for J; bases not matched to a gene: 7. Germline loops: CDR1 SGHRS, CDR2 YFSETQ. CDR3 length equals 14 residues. The CDR3 DNA reads TGCGCCAGCAGTTCGGGACTAGCGACAAACGAGCAGTACTTC. Its protein is CASSSGLATNEQYF.

The V and J genes are TRBV6-5 and TRBJ1-1; 8 positions match TRBD1. Trimming took 4 bases from V and 0 from J; bases not matched to a gene: 10. CDR3 length equals 17 residues. Germline V gene sequence: CDR1 MNHEY, CDR2 SVGAGI. This CDR3 reads CASSLYQGAGMNTEAFF. CDR3 coding DNA: TGTGCCAGCAGTTTGTATCAGGGGGCAGGGATGAACACTGAAGCTTTCTTT.

The V call is TRBV29-1, the J call TRBJ2-7; D uncertain. The CDR3 extends over 12 amino acids. V lost 6 bases to trimming and J lost 2 bases, with 11 bases between them. Germline loops: CDR1 SQVTM, CDR2 ANQGSEA. The DNA for the CDR3 is TGCAGCGTGTTGTGGGCAACCTACGAGCAGTACTTC. Translation: CSVLWATYEQYF.